This paragraph covers one T cell receptor beta chain sequence. The CDR3 loop spans 14 amino acids. From germline, CDR1 is LGHNA and CDR2 YSLEER. Trimming removed 3 bases at V and 2 bases at J, with 9 bases between. Study processing details: Reference gene primer amplification gave estimated nucleated cell counts. The method was immunoSEQ multiplex PCR; TCRdb's version includes in-frame clones alone and lacks a portion of them. That table supplies the V and J calls and clone size; D and trimming were determined from the DNA. Among 110,000 or so clones listed, approximately 85% were seen once. These data come from a study of blood T cell repertoires in COVID-19. At the level of the study: There were acute and convalescent COVID-19 samples, and they came from the United States, Italy and Spain. From T cells, B-cell-depleted T cells, or PBMCs came the material, which was cDNA or gDNA.

The clonotype was recovered from a man aged 40-49 years with acute or convalescent COVID-19. The chain employs TRBV4-3 and TRBJ2-3, with D perhaps matching TRBD1 (5 bases). Source material: peripheral blood. The CDR3 nucleotides are TGCGCCAGCAGCCATCTACAGGCCACAGATACGCAGTATTTT. Its protein is CASSHLQATDTQYF.